This TCR beta chain was sequenced during a study of blood T cell repertoires in COVID-19. Study as a whole: Collection of acute and convalescent COVID-19 samples took place in the United States, Italy and Spain. In each case, the material was cDNA or gDNA derived from T cells, B-cell-depleted T cells, or PBMCs.

The data were produced by immunoSEQ multiplex PCR, yet TCRdb's version contains in-frame clones alone and is incomplete. This sample yields 100,000 to 150,000 clones, of which approximately 85% are seen a single time; 25% to 30% belongs to the top ten. The length of the CDR3 is 15 residues. Trimming pared 4 bases from V and 0 bases from J, leaving 10 bases between. The germline CDR1 and CDR2 sequences are SGHRS and YFSETQ. The gene calls are TRBV5-1 and TRBJ2-2; D might be TRBD1 (6 bases). Sequenced input: peripheral blood. This clonotype was sampled from a woman of 80 years or more with acute or convalescent COVID-19. CDR3 DNA sequence: TGCGCCAGCAGCCCACAGGGCGCGAACACCGGGGAGCTGTTTTTT. Amino acid sequence: CASSPQGANTGELFF.